Here is one T cell receptor beta chain with its context. Its antigen is still unknown. Trimming stripped 4 bases from V and 4 bases from J, with 11 bases between. The CDR3 covers 15 residues. This entry is derived from a study of T-cell memory formation after mild COVID-19. The study, taken as a whole, reports: The study found balanced CD4/CD8 in clones contracting day 15 to 85 and a CD4+ lean in later expanders. Pre-infection memory held some responding clones, suggesting pre-existing cross-reactive T cells responded. The study found contracting CD4+ clones mainly in CM and EM and contracting CD8+ clones in EMRA.

Researchers used 5'RACE with constant-segment primers to make TCR alpha and TCR beta cDNA libraries that carry sample barcodes and UMIs. TCRdb reprocessed the 5' RACE reads with MiXCR, giving one entry per CDR3 protein. The sample holds about 140,000 distinct CDR3 sequences, around 15% seen once. The chain employs TRBV12-3 or TRBV12-4 and TRBJ1-6; the D is unclear. This clonotype was sampled from an adult woman who had mild COVID-19 (a few samples of this study predate the infection). Cell type and time point are not known. Material: PBMCs or a T cell subset sorted from them (not recorded which). As DNA, the CDR3 is TGTGCCAGCAGTTCCTTGGAGATTTATAATTCACCCCTCCACTTT. The encoded protein is CASSSLEIYNSPLHF.